The entry below describes one TCR beta chain. Its specific antigen is unknown. No base quality information exists; no much larger clone differs at one position. The cohort was made up of approximately 670 healthy bone marrow donors. At the time of sampling, all cohort members were nominally healthy, though unrecorded immune exposures were likely present. The donor was CMV seronegative and was included in the group of approximately 350 seronegative cohort members. A peripheral blood sample was provided by each donor, and peripheral blood mononuclear cells were used for TCR beta sequencing. Genomic DNA was extracted from the blood cell samples with the Qiagen DNeasy Blood Extraction Kit. This sample is part of a study of cytomegalovirus exposure and HLA in healthy donors (dated by TCRdb to 2016 to 2017). About the study as a whole: An earlier analysis of approximately 640 of the donors reported roughly 270 Gb of sequence data and roughly 110 million unique TCR beta sequences from approximately 180 million T cells. Every discovery cohort repertoire had been produced on one sequencing platform. HLA typing included class I and class II loci at four-digit resolution. Rather than using new phenotypic data, the later analysis identified candidate immune exposures from TCR beta sequences and from how often those sequences occurred across donors. To predict cytomegalovirus infection status, the study combined high-throughput TCR immunosequencing, statistical association of individual TCRs with disease status, and machine learning. Roughly 5 DR-DQ haplotypes were handled as single units for association and clustering, since linkage in the cohort was strong. The number of donors typed differed by locus, with roughly 620-630 for A, B, C, DRB1 and DQB1, roughly 520 for DQA1, 600 to 610 for DPA1, and 472 for DPB1. A separate validation cohort of 100 to 150 different subjects was used in addition to the approximately 610-subject first cohort. To decide whether each TCR beta V gene segment behaved as functional or pseudogenic, an earlier analysis of some 570 of the donors relied on high-throughput TCR beta sequencing. The study aimed to test whether cataloging public T cell receptors could reveal signatures of past pathogen exposure. Roughly 300 gigabases of sequencing data and around 80 million unique TCR sequences made up an early release that covered approximately 620 HLA-typed donors. A later genetic analysis used genome-wide SNP genotypes for about 65% of the roughly 670 donors, treating that subset as a discovery cohort. The genetic ancestry cluster associated with self-reported Caucasian donors included about 81% of the approximately 400 genotyped donors. To study patterns of TCR occurrence, a later analysis re-analyzed previously published TCR beta repertoires from just over 650 donors and added high-resolution HLA genotyping. Alongside the repertoire data, information on donor age, sex, ethnicity and CMV serostatus was compiled. The study profiled the T cell repertoires of about 640 subjects by immunosequencing and related them to cytomegalovirus serostatus. Among 300 to 450 genotyped donors of the cohort, an average of around 240,000 unique TCR beta nucleotide sequences were sequenced per donor, 15% to 20% of them non-productive.

The library relied on the immunoSEQ multiplex PCR assay. A mixture of 60 forward primers for TCR Vbeta segments and 13 reverse primers for TCR Jbeta segments was used in the multiplex PCR. The CDR3 region of rearranged TCR beta genes was amplified from genomic DNA with a multiplex PCR assay. The amplified TCR beta libraries were sequenced on the Illumina HiSeq System as 87-base-pair reads. The authors' analysis ran thus. A later analysis tallied approximately 87 million unique TCR beta chains across the 666 repertoires, and about 10 million of those chains were shared by two or more donors. Raw reads were error-corrected and collapsed into unique sequences by a nearest-neighbor algorithm in which closely related sequences were merged to remove PCR and sequencing errors. CDR3 sequences were aligned to IMGT reference sequences to assign V, D and J gene segments. Each retained sequence needed at least a six-nucleotide match to both a V gene segment and a J gene segment. A rearrangement was called productive if the CDR3 had no stop codons and remained in frame with V and J, and every other rearrangement was called non-productive. CDR3 was defined according to IMGT convention as the region running from the second conserved V-encoded cysteine to the conserved J-encoded phenylalanine. Sequences without an unambiguous match to a single V gene segment were excluded from the earlier analysis of 587 of the donors. An earlier analysis of about 590 of the donors classified V segments as functional when productive rearrangements were above 56.7% and as segregating when the standard deviation between donors was above 5%. To diagnose cytomegalovirus status from the catalog of TCR beta chain sequences, a statistical classification framework was built. V and J gene assignment, in a later analysis, came from comparing TCR nucleotide sequences with IMGT/GENE-DB human TR gene sequences. In a later analysis, CDR3 sequences and most-parsimonious VDJ recombination scenarios were assigned using the TCRdist pipeline. A later analysis defined each TCR beta chain by its CDR3 amino acid sequence plus V-gene family, and excluded reads lacking a unique V-gene family. As a way to deal with suspected cross-contamination and a sequencing artifact, a later analysis dropped 500 to 700 nucleotide sequences that were highly shared and had low generation probability. In a later analysis, a clonal expansion index was calculated for each public chain from normalized within-repertoire ranks of inferred template counts. A later analysis computed generation probabilities with a VDJ recombination model fitted to out-of-frame rearrangements, and checked the results against IGoR. In a later analysis, TCR-TCR, TCR-HLA and TCR-CMV co-occurrence was scored with hypergeometric tests, and a repertoire-size bias correction was applied to TCR pairs. In a later analysis, false discovery rates were estimated by permuting HLA or CMV assignments 20 times. In a later analysis, co-occurring TCRs were grouped with DBSCAN, and TCRdist sequence similarity was added when clustering was performed within HLA-allele-positive subsets. Repertoires with fewer than 30,000 or more than 120,000 public chains were left out of co-occurrence clustering, as were five repertoires with anomalous nucleotide sharing. In its TCRdb copy, this immuneACCESS table keeps in-frame sequences only and misses some clones. Where compared with another copy, unresolved V genes explain less than half of these, and the others have no known cause. Clone size and V and J calls were adopted from that table, with D and trimming inferred from the DNA. For this sample there are about 98,000 clones; roughly 81% appear just once. Together, the top ten hold about 1.5% of the sample.

Beyond this particular receptor, the publication reports: Across donors, most TCR sequences were observed very rarely, whereas some public TCRs were present in many individuals. Some IMGT-functional V segments, including TRBV6-2 and TRBV6-3, could not be told apart with the 87-base-pair reads, so those segments were excluded. A later analysis associated about 17,000 TCR beta sequences with specific HLA alleles at a false discovery rate of 0.05. A later analysis reported that several top co-occurrence clusters appeared linked to parvovirus B19, influenza, CMV and Epstein-Barr virus. CMV serostatus was the only immune exposure information available for the cohort. The authors suggested that the approach could potentially be generalized to other disease states and immunological phenotypes. Because counts were too low, some 17 rarely observed V segments, including chromosome 9 orphons, were excluded from the earlier analysis of several hundred of the donors. In a later genetic analysis, fewer N-insertions in productive TCRs were reported among donors in an Asian-associated ancestry cluster than the roughly 700-donor mean. The study gave a list of about 150 TCR beta chains associated with cytomegalovirus. Three of the identified cytomegalovirus-associated TCR beta chains were confirmed in vitro to be specific for cytomegalovirus antigens. Only TCR beta chains were sequenced in this cohort, and the absence of alpha or paired-chain data limited detectable features. A later analysis found that most CMV-associated TCR beta chains appeared HLA-restricted, with HLA associations seemingly driven largely by CMV exposure. Strong co-occurrence of HLA alleles, especially DR and DQ, made assigning TCR associations to individual alleles difficult. A further reported finding was that TCR beta sequences accurately predicted the HLA-A and HLA-B alleles for most subjects in the first cohort. In both the original and validation cohorts, the classifier was reported to diagnose cytomegalovirus status with high specificity and sensitivity. The presence/absence analyses assumed that sequencing depth was roughly uniform across donors, and that assumption may not be true. The sequencing pipeline was judged likely to have produced a cluster of highly shared sequence variants as a technical artifact. Linkage disequilibrium might explain the correlated functional status among segregating V segments, but an unknown experimental factor could not be excluded. Broadly in line with IMGT annotations, most TCR beta V segments showed up in productive rearrangements about 90% or about 30% of the time in an earlier analysis of roughly 590 of the donors. In a later analysis, HLA-associated TCR beta chains were found to be more clonally expanded and to have lower generation probabilities than equally common non-associated chains. An association between a missense DCLRE1C variant and V-gene and J-gene trimming of TCR beta chains was found in a later genetic analysis and replicated in an independent cohort. Because HLA typing was missing for some donors at each locus, association tests included only the typed subset. In a later analysis, the rate of TCR association differed among HLA loci, with DRB1 alleles having the most associated TCRs and HLA-C alleles having the fewest.

From the cysteine through the phenylalanine, the CDR3 covers 13 amino acids. Left in the record is the CDR3 DNA by itself, 39 bases read in frame from the first base. The V end loses 1 base and the J end loses 2 bases, and a stretch of 7 bases separates them. Reading the germline V gene gives CDR1 SGHRS and CDR2 YFSETQ. The source material was PBMCs. The origin of this receptor is a man aged 35-49 years in good health and CMV-seronegative. The V and J genes are TRBV5-1 and TRBJ2-7; no D gene can be assigned with confidence. This receptor carries the CDR3 CASSLRRTYEQYF. DNA sequence: TGCGCCAGCAGCTTGCGCAGGACCTACGAGCAGTACTTC.